This T cell receptor beta chain appears in the sequencing data of a study of T cell responses to AZD1222 COVID-19 vaccine. About this clone: The target antigen is unknown.

Germline V gene lookup returns CDR1 SQVTM and CDR2 ANQGSEA. The CDR3 consists of 13 residues. V lost 4 bases to trimming and J lost 7 bases, with 17 bases between them. Overall study results and limits: Mapped onto spike, vaccine-associated CD4 TCRs spanned it and were dominant at 160-218 and 743-854.

Sequencing was performed with immunoSEQ multiplex PCR; in TCRdb, only in-frame clones are kept and a portion is missing. The data contain under 150,000 clones, 90% of them singletons. This receptor was taken from an adult who received the AZD1222 COVID-19 vaccine. The J gene is TRBJ2-7, the V gene TRBV29-1; D is undetermined. Sequences were derived from peripheral blood, sampled 28 days after the second AZD1222 dose. The CDR3 is CSVAASAATEQYV. CDR3 DNA sequence: TGCAGCGTTGCAGCCTCCGCCGCTACGGAGCAGTACGTC.